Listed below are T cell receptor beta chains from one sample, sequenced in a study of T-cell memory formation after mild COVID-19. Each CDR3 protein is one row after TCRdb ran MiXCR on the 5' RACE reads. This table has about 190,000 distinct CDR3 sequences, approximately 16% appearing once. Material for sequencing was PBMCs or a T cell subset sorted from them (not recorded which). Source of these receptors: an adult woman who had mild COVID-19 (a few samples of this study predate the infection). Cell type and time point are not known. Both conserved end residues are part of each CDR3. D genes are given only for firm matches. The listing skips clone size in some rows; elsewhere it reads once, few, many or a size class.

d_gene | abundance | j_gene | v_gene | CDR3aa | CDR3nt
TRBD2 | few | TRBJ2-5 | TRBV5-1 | CASSFDGGNQETQYF | TGCGCCAGCAGCTTCGACGGGGGGAACCAAGAGACCCAGTACTTC
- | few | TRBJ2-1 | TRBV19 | CASTTRLRYNEQFF | TGTGCCAGTACCACCCGGCTCCGCTACAATGAGCAGTTCTTC
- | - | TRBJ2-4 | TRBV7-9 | CASSSAKNIQYF | TGTGCCAGCAGCTCAGCCAAAAACATTCAGTACTTC
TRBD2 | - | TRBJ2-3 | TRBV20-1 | CSGNVLAGAADTQYF | TGCAGTGGAAACGTACTAGCGGGAGCTGCAGATACGCAGTATTTT
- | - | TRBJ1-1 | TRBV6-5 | CASRNDRRGAFF | TGTGCCAGCAGGAACGACAGGCGTGGGGCTTTCTTT
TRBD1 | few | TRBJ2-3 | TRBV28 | CASRPTGGVADTQYF | TGTGCCAGCAGGCCCACAGGGGGCGTAGCAGATACGCAGTATTTT
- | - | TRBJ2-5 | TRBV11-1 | CASSLVAQQETQYF | TGTGCCAGCAGCTTAGTAGCGCAACAAGAGACCCAGTACTTC
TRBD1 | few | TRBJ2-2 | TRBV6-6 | CASSAGQEMNTGELFF | TGTGCCAGCAGTGCTGGACAGGAGATGAACACCGGGGAGCTGTTTTTT
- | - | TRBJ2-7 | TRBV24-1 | CATKGPTPPYEQYF | TGTGCCACCAAAGGCCCTACCCCACCCTACGAGCAGTACTTC
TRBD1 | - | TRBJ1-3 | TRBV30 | CAFGQGPGNTIYF | TGTGCTTTTGGACAGGGGCCTGGAAACACCATATATTTT
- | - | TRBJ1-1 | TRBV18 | CASSPDDSEAFF | TGTGCCAGCTCACCGGACGACAGTGAAGCTTTCTTT
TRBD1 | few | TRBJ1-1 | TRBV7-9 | CASSLAGDSRNTEAFF | TGTGCCAGCAGCTTAGCTGGGGACAGTAGGAACACTGAAGCTTTCTTT
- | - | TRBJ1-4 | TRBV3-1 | CASSRGRVSRSTNEKLFF | TGTGCCAGCAGCCGGGGTCGGGTCAGCCGTTCAACTAATGAAAAACTGTTTTTT
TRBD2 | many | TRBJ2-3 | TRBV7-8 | CASSRGRSTDTQYF | TGTGCCAGCAGCCGCGGGAGGAGCACAGATACGCAGTATTTT
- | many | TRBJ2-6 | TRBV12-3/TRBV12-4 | CASRVLPQGANVLTF | TGTGCCTCCCGGGTACTCCCCCAGGGGGCCAACGTCCTGACTTTC
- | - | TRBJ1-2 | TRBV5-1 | CASSPKGGAGGYTF | TGCGCCAGCAGCCCGAAGGGGGGCGCGGGTGGCTACACCTTC
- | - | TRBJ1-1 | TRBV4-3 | CASSRAHDMNTEAFF | TGCGCCAGCAGCCGAGCACACGATATGAACACTGAAGCTTTCTTT
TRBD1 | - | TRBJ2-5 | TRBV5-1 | CASTTGVGETQYF | TGCGCCAGCACCACAGGGGTCGGAGAGACCCAGTACTTC
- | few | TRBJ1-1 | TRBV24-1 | CATSDSGARAFF | TGTGCCACCAGTGATTCCGGGGCTCGGGCTTTCTTT
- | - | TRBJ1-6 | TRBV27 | CASRDYNSPLHF | TGTGCCAGCAGGGACTATAATTCACCCCTCCACTTT
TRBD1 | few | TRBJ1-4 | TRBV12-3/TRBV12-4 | CASRSQQGAREKLFF | TGTGCCAGCAGATCTCAACAGGGGGCCCGAGAAAAACTGTTTTTT
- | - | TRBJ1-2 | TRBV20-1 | CSASRGSFGYTF | TGCAGTGCGAGTCGGGGTAGCTTCGGCTACACCTTC